A selection of T cell receptor beta chains follows, all from one sample in a study of T cells after yellow fever vaccination. MiXCR was run by TCRdb on the 5' RACE reads, yielding one entry per CDR3 protein. The sample lists 510,000 or so distinct CDR3 sequences; 15% to 20% were seen once. The material was PBMCs, obtained 15 days after the yellow fever booster vaccination. The source is a man aged 25-45 years who received the YFV17D yellow fever vaccine. The CDR3 runs from the conserved cysteine through the conserved F or W. The order of the fields is D gene, V gene, J gene, clone size, CDR3 DNA, CDR3 protein. A D gene is named only where the DNA matches it firmly. The size field is filled for only some rows; it gives once, few, many or a size class.

>TRBD1|TRBV3-1|TRBJ2-6|once
TGTGCCAGCAGCCCCAGACAGGGGGCCTTATCTGGGGCCAACGTCCTGACTTTC
CASSPRQGALSGANVLTF
>NA|TRBV5-5|TRBJ1-1|NA
TGTGCCAGAAGCTTGGAGCAGGGTCCAGGCACTGAAGCTTTCTTT
CARSLEQGPGTEAFF
>NA|TRBV7-9|TRBJ2-7|NA
TGTGCCAGCAGCTTAGCGGCCAGCCTTCCCTACGAGCAGTACTTC
CASSLAASLPYEQYF
>NA|TRBV15|TRBJ2-1|NA
TGTGCCACCAGCAGGGAAGGTAGCGCCTCCTACAATGAGCAGTTCTTC
CATSREGSASYNEQFF
>NA|TRBV20-1|TRBJ2-5|few
TGCAGTGCGAAACGCCAAGAGACCCAGTACTTC
CSAKRQETQYF
>TRBD2|TRBV29-1|TRBJ2-3|NA
TGCAGCGTTGAAGCGATAATAGCGGGAGAGTTAGATACGCAGTATTTT
CSVEAIIAGELDTQYF
>NA|TRBV5-1|TRBJ1-1|NA
TGCGCCAGCAGCTTACCCATGAACACTGAAGCTTTCTTT
CASSLPMNTEAFF
>TRBD1|TRBV7-8|TRBJ2-7|NA
TGTGCCAGCAGCTTAGACGCCGGGACAGGGTCCTACGAGCAGTACTTC
CASSLDAGTGSYEQYF
>NA|TRBV27|TRBJ1-5|NA
TGTGCCAGCACGGGCAATCAGCCCCAGCATTTT
CASTGNQPQHF
>NA|TRBV19|TRBJ2-5|NA
TGTGCCAGTAGTAAAGGACAGTACCAAGAGACCCAGTACTTC
CASSKGQYQETQYF
>NA|TRBV16|TRBJ2-2|many
TGTGCCAGCAGCCAATTTGAGGCCGGGGAGCTGTTTTTT
CASSQFEAGELFF
>NA|TRBV30|TRBJ1-1|NA
TGTGCCTGGAGTGTATTAGTCTCTGAAGCTTTCTTT
CAWSVLVSEAFF
>TRBD2|TRBV20-1|TRBJ2-1|few
TGCAGTGAAGAACCGGGACTAGCGGGGCCCCGCTCCTACAATGAGCAGTTCTTC
CSEEPGLAGPRSYNEQFF
>NA|TRBV21-1|TRBJ1-5|NA
TGTGCCAGCAGCACAGCGTGGACAGGGGGGAGTCAGCCCCAGCATTTT
CASSTAWTGGSQPQHF
>NA|TRBV12-3/TRBV12-4|TRBJ2-3|NA
TGTGCCAGCGCTGTCTTGAGTGCCGGCACAGATACGCAGTATTTT
CASAVLSAGTDTQYF
>TRBD2|TRBV18|TRBJ2-7|NA
TGTGCCAGCTCACCACGTAGCGGGAGCTACGAGCAGTACTTC
CASSPRSGSYEQYF
>TRBD2|TRBV4-2|TRBJ2-7|NA
TGTGCCAGCAGCCAAGACAGGACTAGCGGGTACGAGCAGTACTTC
CASSQDRTSGYEQYF
>TRBD2|TRBV12-3/TRBV12-4|TRBJ2-4|NA
TGTGCCAGCAGCCGAGGACTAGCGGGAGGGGAAAACATTCAGTACTTC
CASSRGLAGGENIQYF
>TRBD1|TRBV4-3|TRBJ1-1|NA
TGCGCCAGCAGCCAACGAGCAGGGGGAGAGAACACTGAAGCTTTCTTT
CASSQRAGGENTEAFF
>NA|TRBV5-1|TRBJ2-1|NA
TGCGCCAGCATTGGGGGATACCATGAGCAGTTCTTC
CASIGGYHEQFF